This is a list of T cell receptor beta chains from one sample in a study of T cells after yellow fever vaccination. MiXCR, run by TCRdb on the 5' RACE reads, gives a single entry per CDR3 protein. The repertoire holds hundreds of thousands of distinct CDR3 sequences, with around 12% as singletons. The specimen was CD4+ T cells sorted from PBMCs, collected 15 days after the yellow fever booster vaccination. Receptor source: a man younger than 30 who received the YFV17D yellow fever vaccine. The CDR3 runs from the conserved cysteine through the conserved F or W. The D gene is left open where the match is weak. The size entry is marked missing in some rows and otherwise reads once, few, many or a size class.

clone_size j_call v_call d_call cdr3_nt cdr3_aa
few TRBJ2-5 TRBV20-1 NA TGCAGTGCCAAAAGGGGTGGAGAGACCCAGTACTTC CSAKRGGETQYF
NA TRBJ2-2 TRBV6-5 NA TGTGCCAGCAGTCGCCGGCCCCCCACAGGTCGCGACACCGGGGAGCTGTTTTTT CASSRRPPTGRDTGELFF
few TRBJ1-6 TRBV12-3/TRBV12-4 NA TGTGCCAGCAGTTTGTTTGGGGGGAATTCACCCCTCCACTTT CASSLFGGNSPLHF
few TRBJ1-1 TRBV6-6 NA TGTGCCAGCAGTTCCGCGACCCTAAACTATGAAGCTTTCTTT CASSSATLNYEAFF
few TRBJ2-1 TRBV6-2/TRBV6-3 NA TGTGCCTCAGGATGGGCAGGCTACAATGAGCAGTTCTTC CASGWAGYNEQFF
few TRBJ2-3 TRBV4-2 NA TGTGCCAGCAGCCAAGAATCCATGGGGGATACGCAGTATTTT CASSQESMGDTQYF
many TRBJ2-1 TRBV3-1 NA TGTGCCAGCAGCCCTCGGACGGGCAATGAGCAGTTCTTC CASSPRTGNEQFF
few TRBJ2-7 TRBV20-1 TRBD1 TGCAGTGCTAGAGACAGGGGGAATACCTACGAGCAGTACTTC CSARDRGNTYEQYF
few TRBJ1-2 TRBV4-2 NA TGTGCCAGCAGCCAAGAGGGGGGAATATCTAACTATGGCTACACCTTC CASSQEGGISNYGYTF
few TRBJ2-1 TRBV5-1 NA TGCGCCAGCAGAGAAGGGGCTGGATCCTACAATGAGCAGTTCTTC CASREGAGSYNEQFF
few TRBJ1-1 TRBV12-3/TRBV12-4 TRBD1 TGTGCCAGCACCTGGGGACAGGGGAGCACTGAAGCTTTCTTT CASTWGQGSTEAFF
NA TRBJ1-5 TRBV12-3/TRBV12-4 NA TGTGCCAGCAGTCTACAGGGACCCAATCAGCCCCAGCATTTT CASSLQGPNQPQHF
NA TRBJ2-5 TRBV11-2 TRBD2 TGTGCCAGCAGCCCCGCCGCGGGGGGGGGAGAGACCCAGTACTTC CASSPAAGGGETQYF
NA TRBJ2-4 TRBV12-3/TRBV12-4 NA TGTGCCAGCAGTCAGGTTACAGCCTCCTCCGTAGCCAAAAACATTCAGTACTTC CASSQVTASSVAKNIQYF
NA TRBJ1-2 TRBV2 NA TGTGCCAGCAGCTCTCAAGGAGGAACTAACTATGGCTACACCTTC CASSSQGGTNYGYTF
NA TRBJ2-3 TRBV3-2 NA TGTGCCAGCAGCCGGGGGCATTCAGAATCGCGGGCAGATACGCAGTATTTT CASSRGHSESRADTQYF